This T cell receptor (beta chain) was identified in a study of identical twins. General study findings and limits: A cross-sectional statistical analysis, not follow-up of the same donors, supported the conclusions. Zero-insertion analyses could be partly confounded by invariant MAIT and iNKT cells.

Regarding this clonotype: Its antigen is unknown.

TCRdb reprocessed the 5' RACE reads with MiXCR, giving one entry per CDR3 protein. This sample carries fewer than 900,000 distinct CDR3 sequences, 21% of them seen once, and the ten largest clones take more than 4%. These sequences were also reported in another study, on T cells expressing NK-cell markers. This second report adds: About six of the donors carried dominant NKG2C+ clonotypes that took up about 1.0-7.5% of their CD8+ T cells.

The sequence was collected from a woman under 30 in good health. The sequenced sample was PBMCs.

CDR3 loop: CASSGRLNYGYTF. DNA for the CDR3: TGTGCCAGCAGTGGCCGGCTGAACTATGGCTACACCTTC. The genes are TRBV6-1 and TRBJ1-2; D call uncertain. V lost 4 bases and J lost 2, with 8 bases in between. The CDR3 has 13 residues. Germline V gene sequence: CDR1 MNHNS, CDR2 SASEGT.